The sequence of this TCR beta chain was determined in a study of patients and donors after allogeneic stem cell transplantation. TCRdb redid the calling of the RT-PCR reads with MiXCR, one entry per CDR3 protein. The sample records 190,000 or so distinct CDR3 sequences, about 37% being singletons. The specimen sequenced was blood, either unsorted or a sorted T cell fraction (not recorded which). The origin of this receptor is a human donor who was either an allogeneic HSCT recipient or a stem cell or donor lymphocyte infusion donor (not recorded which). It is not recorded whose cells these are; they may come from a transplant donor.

CDR3 in amino acids: CASSLDSANEKLFF. The CDR3 DNA sequence: TGTGCCAGCAGCCTCGACAGTGCTAATGAAAAACTGTTTTTT. This sequence joins TRBV3-1 and TRBJ1-4; D may be TRBD1 (5 bases). The CDR3 length is 14 residues. The V gene's germline CDR1 is LGHDT and CDR2 YNNKEL (reference sequence). Trimming stripped 4 bases from V and 3 bases from J, with 9 bases between.